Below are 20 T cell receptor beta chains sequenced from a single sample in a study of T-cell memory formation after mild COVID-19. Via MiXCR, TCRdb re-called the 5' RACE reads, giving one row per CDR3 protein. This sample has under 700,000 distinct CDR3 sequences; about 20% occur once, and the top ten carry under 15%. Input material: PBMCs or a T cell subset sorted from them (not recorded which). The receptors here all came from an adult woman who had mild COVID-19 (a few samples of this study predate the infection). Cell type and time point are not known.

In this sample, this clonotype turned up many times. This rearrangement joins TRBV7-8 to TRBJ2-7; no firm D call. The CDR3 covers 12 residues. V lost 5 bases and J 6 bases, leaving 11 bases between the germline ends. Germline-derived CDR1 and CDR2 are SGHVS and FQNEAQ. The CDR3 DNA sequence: TGTGCCAGCAGCGCAATCCGGACCGAGCAGTACTTC. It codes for CASSAIRTEQYF.

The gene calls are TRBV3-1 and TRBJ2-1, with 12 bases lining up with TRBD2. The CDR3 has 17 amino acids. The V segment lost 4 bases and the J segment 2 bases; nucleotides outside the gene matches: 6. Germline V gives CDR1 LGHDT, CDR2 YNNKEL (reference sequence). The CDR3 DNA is TGTGCCAGCAGCCCGATTCTAGCGGGAGGGCCCTACAATGAGCAGTTCTTC. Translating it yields CASSPILAGGPYNEQFF.

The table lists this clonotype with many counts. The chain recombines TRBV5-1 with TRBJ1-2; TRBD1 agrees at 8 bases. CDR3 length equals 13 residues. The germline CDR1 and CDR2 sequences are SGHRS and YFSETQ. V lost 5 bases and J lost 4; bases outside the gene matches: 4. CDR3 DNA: TGCGCCAGCAGGAAGACAGGGGCCTATGGCTACACCTTC. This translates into CASRKTGAYGYTF.

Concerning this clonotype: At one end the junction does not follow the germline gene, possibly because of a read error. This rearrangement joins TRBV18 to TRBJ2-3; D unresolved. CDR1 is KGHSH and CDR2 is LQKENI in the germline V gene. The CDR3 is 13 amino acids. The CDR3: CSSSPPTRVTQYF. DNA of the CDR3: TGTTCCAGCTCACCACCTACGAGAGTTACGCAGTATTTT.

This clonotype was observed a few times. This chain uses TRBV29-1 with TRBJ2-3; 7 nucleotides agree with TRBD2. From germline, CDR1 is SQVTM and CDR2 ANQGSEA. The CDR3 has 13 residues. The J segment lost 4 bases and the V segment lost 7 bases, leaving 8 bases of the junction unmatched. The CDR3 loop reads CSAQPAGADTQYF. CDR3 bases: TGCAGCGCCCAGCCCGCGGGAGCAGATACGCAGTATTTT.

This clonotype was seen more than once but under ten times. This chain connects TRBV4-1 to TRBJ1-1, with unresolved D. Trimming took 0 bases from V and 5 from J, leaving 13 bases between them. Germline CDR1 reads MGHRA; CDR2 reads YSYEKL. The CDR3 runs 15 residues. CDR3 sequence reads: CASSQEDLGSTEAFF. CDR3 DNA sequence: TGCGCCAGCAGCCAAGAGGACCTCGGATCGACTGAAGCTTTCTTT.

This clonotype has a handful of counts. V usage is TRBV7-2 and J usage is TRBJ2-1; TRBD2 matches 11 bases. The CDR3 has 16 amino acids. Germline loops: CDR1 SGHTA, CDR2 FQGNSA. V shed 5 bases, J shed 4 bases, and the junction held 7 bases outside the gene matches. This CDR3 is CASSPITSGRYNEQFF. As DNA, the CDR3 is TGTGCCAGCAGCCCAATAACTAGCGGGAGATACAATGAGCAGTTCTTC. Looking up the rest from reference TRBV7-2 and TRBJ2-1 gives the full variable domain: GAGVSQSPSNKVTEKGKDVELRCDPISGHTALYWYRQSLGQGLEFLIYFQGNSAPDKSGLPSDRFSAERTGGSVSTLTIQRTQQEDSAVYLCASSPITSGRYNEQFFGPGTRLTVL.

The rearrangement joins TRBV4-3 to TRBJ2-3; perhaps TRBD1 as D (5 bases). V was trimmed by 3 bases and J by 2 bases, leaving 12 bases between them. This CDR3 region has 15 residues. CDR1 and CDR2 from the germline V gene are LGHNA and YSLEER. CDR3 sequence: CASSHGLGATDTQYF. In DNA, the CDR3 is TGCGCCAGCAGCCACGGTCTTGGGGCCACAGATACGCAGTATTTT.

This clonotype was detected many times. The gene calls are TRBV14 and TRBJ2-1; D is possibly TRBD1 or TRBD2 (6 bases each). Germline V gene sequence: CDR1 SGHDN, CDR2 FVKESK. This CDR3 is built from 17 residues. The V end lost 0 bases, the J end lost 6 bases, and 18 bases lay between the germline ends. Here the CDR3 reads CASSQDRAGDFRNEQFF. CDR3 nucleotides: TGTGCCAGCAGCCAAGATAGGGCAGGGGACTTTCGCAATGAGCAGTTCTTC.

In DNA, the CDR3 is TGCGCCAGCAGCCCCGACGCTAGCGGGAGGAGCTCCTACGAGCAGTACTTC. It translates to CASSPDASGRSSYEQYF. J is TRBJ2-7 and V is TRBV4-3, with 11 bases matching TRBD2. After removal of 4 bases from V and 0 bases from J, the junction contained 8 bases not matched to a gene. This CDR3 comprises 17 residues. CDR1 is LGHNA and CDR2 is YSLEER in the germline V gene.

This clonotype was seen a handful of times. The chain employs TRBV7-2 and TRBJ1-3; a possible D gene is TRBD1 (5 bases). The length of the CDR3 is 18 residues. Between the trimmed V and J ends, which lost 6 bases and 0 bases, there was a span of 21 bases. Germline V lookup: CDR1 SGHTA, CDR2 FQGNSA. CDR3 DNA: TGTGCCAGCAGTGCCTCCGGGGACGCCCCTCTCTCTGGAAACACCATATATTTT. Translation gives CASSASGDAPLSGNTIYF.

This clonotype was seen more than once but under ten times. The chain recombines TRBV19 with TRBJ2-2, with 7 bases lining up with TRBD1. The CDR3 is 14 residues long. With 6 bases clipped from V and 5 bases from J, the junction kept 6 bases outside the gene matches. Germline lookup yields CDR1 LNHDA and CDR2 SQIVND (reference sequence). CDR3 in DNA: TGTGCCAGTAGCCTACAGGGGCGGACCGGGGAGCTGTTTTTT. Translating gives CASSLQGRTGELFF.

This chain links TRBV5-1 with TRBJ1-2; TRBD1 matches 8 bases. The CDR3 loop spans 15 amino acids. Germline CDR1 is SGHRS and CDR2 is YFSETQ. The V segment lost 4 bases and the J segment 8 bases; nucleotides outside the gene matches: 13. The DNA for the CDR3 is TGCGCCAGCAGCCAGAGTGGACAGGGAGCACGCGGCTACACCTTC. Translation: CASSQSGQGARGYTF.

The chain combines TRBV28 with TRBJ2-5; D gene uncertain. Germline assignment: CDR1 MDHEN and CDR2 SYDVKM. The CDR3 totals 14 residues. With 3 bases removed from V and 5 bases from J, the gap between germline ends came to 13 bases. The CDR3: CASSFLSDLETQYF. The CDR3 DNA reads TGTGCCAGCAGTTTTCTCTCAGATCTGGAGACCCAGTACTTC.

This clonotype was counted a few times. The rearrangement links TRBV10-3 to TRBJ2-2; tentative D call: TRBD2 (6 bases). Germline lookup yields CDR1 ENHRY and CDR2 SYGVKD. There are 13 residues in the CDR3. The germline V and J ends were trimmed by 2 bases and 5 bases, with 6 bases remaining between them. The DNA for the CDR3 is TGTGCCATCAGTGAGGGGGGGACCGGGGAGCTGTTTTTT. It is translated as CAISEGGTGELFF.

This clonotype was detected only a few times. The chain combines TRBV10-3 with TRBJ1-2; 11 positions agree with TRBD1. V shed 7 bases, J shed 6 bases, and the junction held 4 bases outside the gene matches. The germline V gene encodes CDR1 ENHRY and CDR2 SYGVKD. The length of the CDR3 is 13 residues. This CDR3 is CAIKGQGADGYTF. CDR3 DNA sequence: TGTGCCATCAAAGGACAGGGGGCTGATGGCTACACCTTC.

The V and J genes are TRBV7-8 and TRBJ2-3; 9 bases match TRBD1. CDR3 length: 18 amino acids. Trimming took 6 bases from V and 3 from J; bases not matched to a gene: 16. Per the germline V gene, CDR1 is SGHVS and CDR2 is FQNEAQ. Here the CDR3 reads CASRETGTGFFRTDTQYF. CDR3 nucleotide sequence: TGTGCCAGCAGGGAGACCGGGACAGGGTTTTTTCGTACAGATACGCAGTATTTT. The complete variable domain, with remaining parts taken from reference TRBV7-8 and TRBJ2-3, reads GAGVSQSPRYKVAKRGQDVALRCDPISGHVSLFWYQQALGQGPEFLTYFQNEAQLDKSGLPSDRFFAERPEGSVSTLKIQRTQQEDSAVYLCASRETGTGFFRTDTQYFGPGTRLTVL.

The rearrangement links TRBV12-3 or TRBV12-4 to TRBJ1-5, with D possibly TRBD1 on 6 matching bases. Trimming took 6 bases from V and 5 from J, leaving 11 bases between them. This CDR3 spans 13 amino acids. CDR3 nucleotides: TGTGCCAGCAGCACCGGGACATATCAGCCCCAGCATTTT. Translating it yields CASSTGTYQPQHF.

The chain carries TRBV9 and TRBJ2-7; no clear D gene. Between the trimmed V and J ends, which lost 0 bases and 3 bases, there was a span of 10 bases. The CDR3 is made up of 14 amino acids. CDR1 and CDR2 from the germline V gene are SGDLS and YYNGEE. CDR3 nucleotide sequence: TGTGCCAGCAGCGTAGATTGGGGTGACTACGAGCAGTACTTC. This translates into CASSVDWGDYEQYF.

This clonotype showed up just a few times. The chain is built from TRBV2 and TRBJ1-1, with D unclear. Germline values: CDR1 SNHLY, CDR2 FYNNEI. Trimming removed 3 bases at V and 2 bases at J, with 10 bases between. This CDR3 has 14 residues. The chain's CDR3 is CASSDLLSNTEAFF. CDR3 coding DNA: TGTGCCAGCAGTGATTTGTTATCCAACACTGAAGCTTTCTTT.